The 27 T cell receptor beta chains listed next were all sequenced from one sample in a study of blood T cell repertoires in COVID-19. Assay: immunoSEQ multiplex PCR; the TCRdb copy retains only in-frame clones and omits some. The sample shows 200,000 to 300,000 clones, about 86% of them seen only once. Sequencing input: peripheral blood. Every receptor here comes from a man in his thirties or forties with active or convalescent COVID-19.

This rearrangement joins TRBV6-5 to TRBJ1-5, with a possible D match to TRBD1 (5 bases). Trimming left V 7 bases short and J 4 bases short, with 11 bases between. Germline loops: CDR1 MNHEY, CDR2 SVGAGI. CDR3 length: 13 amino acids. In DNA form, the CDR3 reads TGTGCCAGCACCCGGGGGTTGAATCAGCCCCAGCATTTT. Its protein is CASTRGLNQPQHF.

This sequence joins TRBV21-1 and TRBJ1-3; the table's D call TRBD1 went unverified against the DNA. TRBV21-1 is described as a pseudogene. CDR3 length: 20 residues. The CDR3 sequence: CASSKAYIGAGEFFGNTIYF. The CDR3 bases are TGTGCCAGCAGCAAAGCCTATATCGGCGCAGGGGAATTCTTTGGAAACACCATATATTTT.

This clone showed up just a few times. V and J are TRBV25-1 and TRBJ2-1; 9 bases fit TRBD2. J was trimmed by 8 bases and V by 2 bases; bases with no gene match: 10. Germline CDR1 and CDR2: MGHDK and SYGVNS. CDR3 length equals 16 residues. DNA for the CDR3: TGTGCCAGCAGTGAAGGAAAGCGGGGGGCCTGGCATGAGCAGTTCTTC. Residues: CASSEGKRGAWHEQFF.

V is TRBV5-1 and J is TRBJ2-7, with no clear D. Germline V gives CDR1 SGHRS, CDR2 YFSETQ. V dropped 3 bases and J dropped 3 bases, with 10 bases sitting between them. The CDR3 has 13 residues. For the CDR3, the DNA is TGCGCCAGCAGCTCTGACACCTTCTACGAGCAGTACTTC. Protein sequence: CASSSDTFYEQYF.

This clone was observed once. This chain uses TRBV29-1 with TRBJ1-4, with 11 nucleotides matching TRBD1. The CDR3 totals 14 residues. Trimming at V came to 6 bases and at J to 6 bases, leaving 6 bases not matched to a gene. Germline V CDR1 and CDR2: SQVTM, ANQGSEA. CDR3 coding DNA: TGCAGCGTAGACCCGGGACAGGGGGATGAAAAACTGTTTTTT. Protein product: CSVDPGQGDEKLFF.

The chain recombines TRBV15 with TRBJ1-1, with TRBD1 as a possible D gene (5 bases). V was cut by 1 base and J by 3 bases, with 12 bases left in between. Germline V gene data show CDR1 as LNHNV and CDR2 as YYDKDF (reference sequence). This CDR3 spans 15 amino acids. CDR3 coding DNA: TGTGCCACCAGCAGAGGGGCAGGGCCGGACACTGAAGCTTTCTTT. It is translated as CATSRGAGPDTEAFF. The complete variable domain, with remaining parts taken from reference TRBV15 and TRBJ1-1, reads DAMVIQNPRYQVTQFGKPVTLSCSQTLNHNVMYWYQQKSSQAPKLLFHYYDKDFNNEADTPDNFQSRRPNTSFCFLDIRSPGLGDTAMYLCATSRGAGPDTEAFFGQGTRLTVV.

This clone was detected a few times. The genes are TRBV7-6 and TRBJ1-4; a possible D gene is TRBD1 (5 bases). From germline, CDR1 is SGHVS and CDR2 FNYEAQ. The CDR3 length is 15 residues. V was clipped by 5 bases and J by 2 bases, with 12 bases between them. The CDR3 loop is CASSPRQGTNEKLFF. Written as DNA, the CDR3 is TGTGCCAGCAGCCCAAGGCAGGGCACTAATGAAAAACTGTTTTTT. The entire variable domain, with the rest obtained from reference TRBV7-6 and TRBJ1-4, is as follows: GAGVSQSPRYKVTKRGQDVALRCDPISGHVSLYWYRQALGQGPEFLTYFNYEAQQDKSGLPNDRFSAERPEGSISTLTIQRTEQRDSAMYRCASSPRQGTNEKLFFGSGTQLSVL.

The CDR3 nucleotides are TGCGCCAGCAGTCCCTTAGCGACCACGAACACCGGGGAGCTGTTTTTT. Its translation: CASSPLATTNTGELFF. The chain joins TRBV10-1 to TRBJ2-2, with D perhaps TRBD2 (5 bases). Germline V gives CDR1 WNHNN, CDR2 SYGVQD (reference sequence). The CDR3 contains 16 residues. Trimming shortened V by 5 bases and J by 0 bases, and 13 bases separated the two germline ends.

The rearrangement links TRBV19 to TRBJ2-3; TRBD1 aligns across 8 bases. The V gene's germline CDR1 is LNHDA and CDR2 SQIVND (reference sequence). V gave up 6 bases and J gave up 2 bases; unmatched junction bases: 4. CDR3 length: 14 residues. The CDR3 reads CASRQDRDTDTQYF. DNA of the CDR3: TGTGCCAGTAGGCAGGACAGGGACACAGATACGCAGTATTTT.

The chain has TRBV2 and TRBJ1-5, with D perhaps TRBD1 (6 bases). The V end was cut by 9 bases, the J end by 4 bases, with 19 bases between. This CDR3 is built from 15 residues. CDR1 and CDR2 (germline): SNHLY, FYNNEI. CDR3 nucleotides: TGTGCCAGTGGTAGGGGGGGAGTAATAAATCAGCCCCAGCATTTT. This codes for CASGRGGVINQPQHF.

This clone was seen once. The chain uses TRBV13 and TRBJ2-7; a weak D match, TRBD1 (6 bases). Germline assignment: CDR1 PRHDT and CDR2 FYEKMQ (reference sequence). This CDR3 is 15 amino acids long. The germline V and J ends were trimmed by 6 bases and 1 base, with 16 bases remaining between them. This chain's CDR3 is CASSNSGTPSYEQYF. The CDR3 coding sequence is TGTGCCAGCAGTAATTCCGGGACACCATCCTACGAGCAGTACTTC. The variable domain in full, with the rest retrieved from reference TRBV13 and TRBJ2-7, is AAGVIQSPRHLIKEKRETATLKCYPIPRHDTVYWYQQGPGQDPQFLISFYEKMQSDKGSIPDRFSAQQFSDYHSELNMSSLELGDSALYFCASSNSGTPSYEQYFGPGTRLTVT.

This clone was seen only a few times. V gene TRBV9 combines with J gene TRBJ2-1; tentative D call: TRBD2 (6 bases). The V end was cut by 4 bases, the J end by 8 bases, with 19 bases between. The CDR3 contains 15 residues. Germline V gene sequence: CDR1 SGDLS, CDR2 YYNGEE. Written as DNA, the CDR3 is TGTGCCAGCAGCCCGGTCGCGAAAAGGGAGGATGAGCAGTTCTTC. It yields the protein CASSPVAKREDEQFF.

The V call is TRBV11-2, the J call TRBJ2-5; TRBD1 agrees at 7 bases. Germline values: CDR1 SGHAT, CDR2 FQNNGV. The CDR3 extends over 15 amino acids. V trimming: 1 base; J trimming: 4 bases; junction bases outside the gene matches: 6. In DNA form, the CDR3 reads TGTGCCAGCAGCTTAGCGGACAGGCCCCGAGAGACCCAGTACTTC. Translating gives CASSLADRPRETQYF.

V and J are TRBV19 and TRBJ1-2; perhaps TRBD1 as D (6 bases). V lost 9 bases and J lost 3, with 14 bases in between. Germline V lookup: CDR1 LNHDA, CDR2 SQIVND (reference sequence). This CDR3 spans 13 amino acids. The CDR3 DNA reads TGTGCCAGCAGGGACATTGCCGACTATGGCTACACCTTC. Its translation: CASRDIADYGYTF. The whole variable domain, remainder taken from reference TRBV19 and TRBJ1-2, is DGGITQSPKYLFRKEGQNVTLSCEQNLNHDAMYWYRQDPGQGLRLIYYSQIVNDFQKGDIAEGYSVSREKKESFPLTVTSAQKNPTAFYLCASRDIADYGYTFGSGTRLTVV.

This CDR3 is CATSRDRESAYGYTF. CDR3 nucleotide sequence: TGTGCCACCAGCAGAGATCGGGAGTCAGCCTATGGCTACACCTTC. This chain connects TRBV15 to TRBJ1-2; D is unclear. The germline gives CDR1 LNHNV, CDR2 YYDKDF (reference sequence). The V end lost 0 bases, the J end lost 4 bases, and 12 bases lay between the germline ends. The CDR3 covers 15 residues. Looking up the rest from reference TRBV15 and TRBJ1-2 gives the full variable domain: DAMVIQNPRYQVTQFGKPVTLSCSQTLNHNVMYWYQQKSSQAPKLLFHYYDKDFNNEADTPDNFQSRRPNTSFCFLDIRSPGLGDTAMYLCATSRDRESAYGYTFGSGTRLTVV.

J is TRBJ2-1 and V is TRBV7-6, with TRBD2 matching over 9 bases. CDR3 size: 15 residues. CDR1 and CDR2 (germline): SGHVS, FNYEAQ. Trimming took 2 bases from V and 7 from J; bases not matched to a gene: 6. CDR3 sequence (DNA): TGTGCCAGCAGCTTACTGCGGGGGGGCTGGAATGAGCAGTTCTTC. This sequence encodes CASSLLRGGWNEQFF.

J is TRBJ2-3 and V is TRBV9; 7 nucleotides match TRBD1. V was pared by 2 bases and J by 3 bases, with 9 bases of the junction left unmatched. CDR3 length: 16 amino acids. Germline V gene lookup returns CDR1 SGDLS and CDR2 YYNGEE. Here the CDR3 reads CASSVDREQRTDTQYF. The CDR3 coding sequence is TGTGCCAGCAGCGTCGACAGGGAACAGAGGACAGATACGCAGTATTTT.

This chain links TRBV5-1 with TRBJ1-4, with 7 bases lining up with TRBD1. The CDR3 has 14 amino acids. Trimming at V came to 7 bases and at J to 1 base, leaving 4 bases not matched to a gene. The V gene's germline CDR1 is SGHRS and CDR2 YFSETQ. The CDR3 DNA follows: TGCGCCAGCGGGGCAGGGGGAACTAATGAAAAACTGTTTTTT. As protein: CASGAGGTNEKLFF.

This clone appeared a few times. This chain links TRBV3-1 (or the pseudogene TRBV3-2) with TRBJ2-7, with D tentatively TRBD1 (5 bases). The CDR3 spans 14 residues. Trimming took off 4 bases at V and 7 bases at J, with 17 bases between the two ends. Germline-derived CDR1 and CDR2 are LGHDT and YNNKEL (reference sequence). The CDR3 coding sequence is TGTGCCAGCAGCCTTGGACACGGCCGGGTGGAGCAGTACTTC. This encodes CASSLGHGRVEQYF.

The chain recombines TRBV6-1 with TRBJ1-5, with 7 bases identical to TRBD1. Germline CDR1 and CDR2: MNHNS and SASEGT. After removal of 1 base from V and 6 bases from J, the junction contained 3 bases not matched to a gene. CDR3 length equals 14 residues. CDR3 in DNA: TGTGCCAGCAGTGAAGGGACAGGACGTCAGCCCCAGCATTTT. This gives the protein CASSEGTGRQPQHF.

This clone was counted once. The V gene is TRBV15, the J gene TRBJ2-2; D possibly corresponds to TRBD1 (6 bases). Trimming left V 1 base short and J 1 base short, with 10 bases between. Germline CDR1 is LNHNV and CDR2 is YYDKDF (reference sequence). This CDR3 spans 16 amino acids. The CDR3 DNA reads TGTGCCACCAGCAGAGCCCCGGGACAGAACACCGGGGAGCTGTTTTTT. Its translation: CATSRAPGQNTGELFF.

This chain links TRBV4-2 with TRBJ2-1; maybe TRBD2 (6 bases). The V end lost 1 base, the J end lost 7 bases, and 17 bases lay between the germline ends. The CDR3 covers 16 residues. Germline V gene lookup returns CDR1 LGHNA and CDR2 YNFKEQ. In DNA, the CDR3 is TGTGCCAGCAGCCAAGGGATAGGAGGGGCCCGGAATGAGCAGTTCTTC. Amino acids: CASSQGIGGARNEQFF.

The chain recombines TRBV2 with TRBJ1-6, with 11 bases identical to TRBD1. The CDR3 loop spans 17 amino acids. Germline-derived CDR1 and CDR2 are SNHLY and FYNNEI. Germline trimming cut 4 bases from V and 7 bases from J; bases unmatched to any gene: 9. The CDR3 loop reads CASSGFKDRGPNSPLHF. CDR3 sequence (DNA): TGTGCCAGCAGTGGCTTTAAGGACAGGGGGCCCAATTCACCCCTCCACTTT.

The chain carries TRBV9 and TRBJ2-5; TRBD1 matches at 7 bases. Germline values: CDR1 SGDLS, CDR2 YYNGEE. The CDR3 sequence is 13 residues long. The ends lost 3 bases at V and 2 bases at J; junction bases unmatched: 1. CDR3 coding DNA: TGTGCCAGCAGCGCGGGACAGCAAGAGACCCAGTACTTC. Translation gives CASSAGQQETQYF.

The chain recombines TRBV5-6 with TRBJ1-4, with 7 bases fitting TRBD1. Trimming took 4 bases from V and 7 from J; bases not matched to a gene: 7. Germline lookup yields CDR1 SGHDT and CDR2 YYEEEE. The CDR3 runs 14 residues. The CDR3 DNA is TGTGCCAGCAGCGCCTACAGGGGAAGTGAAAAACTGTTTTTT. Protein: CASSAYRGSEKLFF.

In this sample, this clone turned up many times. Additional DNA sequences in this sample encode the identical CDR3. The rearrangement joins TRBV29-1 to TRBJ1-2; no clear D. The CDR3 runs 12 residues. Germline lookup yields CDR1 SQVTM and CDR2 ANQGSEA. Trimming cost V 6 bases and J 2 bases, with 10 bases left between them. CDR3 sequence: CSVSGGNYGYTF. The CDR3 coding sequence is TGCAGCGTCTCTGGCGGGAACTATGGCTACACCTTC.

This CDR3 is CASSQEEGRGTEAFF. CDR3 nucleotides: TGTGCCAGCAGCCAAGAAGAGGGCAGAGGGACTGAAGCTTTCTTT. J is TRBJ1-1 and V is TRBV4-2; D uncertain. V lost 0 bases to trimming and J lost 5 bases, with 13 bases between them. Germline loops: CDR1 LGHNA, CDR2 YNFKEQ. The CDR3 is 15 residues long.